The 30 T cell receptor beta chains presented below share a single source sample, sequenced in a study of shared clonotypes between healthy human individuals. Assay: immunoSEQ multiplex PCR; the TCRdb copy retains only in-frame clones and omits some. Of about 79,000 clones listed, over 55% were seen once; the top ten hold about half. The sample consisted of memory CD8+ T cells sorted from blood. The subset here: CD45RO+ cells pooled with CCR7-negative TemRA cells. These receptor sequences come from a man between 25 and 39 years old in good health.

The chain recombines TRBV7-9 with TRBJ2-1; 7 nucleotides match TRBD1. This CDR3 has 14 amino acids. Germline CDR1 is SEHNR and CDR2 is FQNEAQ (reference sequence). Trimming removed 7 bases from V and 3 bases from J; junction bases left unmatched: 6. CDR3 sequence reads: CASNHRDSYNEQFF. CDR3 DNA: TGTGCCAGCAACCACCGGGACAGCTACAATGAGCAGTTCTTC.

This sequence joins TRBV7-2 and TRBJ2-3; the match to TRBD2 covers 13 bases. This CDR3 is built from 16 residues. V was pared by 5 bases and J by 5 bases, with 7 bases of the junction left unmatched. The germline gives CDR1 SGHTA, CDR2 FQGNSA. The CDR3 region is CASSQGLAGAGDTQYF. The CDR3 nucleotides read TGTGCCAGCAGCCAAGGACTAGCGGGAGCGGGAGATACGCAGTATTTT.

The chain joins TRBV6-5 to TRBJ2-5, with D unresolved. The V and J ends lost 6 bases and 4 bases respectively, with 6 bases between them. The V gene's germline CDR1 is MNHEY and CDR2 SVGAGI. This CDR3 has 11 residues. The CDR3 reads CASSPGETQYF. The CDR3 bases are TGTGCCAGCAGCCCAGGAGAGACCCAGTACTTC.

Details on this clone: A far larger clone is just one base off, so this is likely a read error. In the same sample, other DNA sequences code for this CDR3. The chain couples TRBV6-4 to TRBJ2-1; D is ambiguous. Deletions cut 2 bases from V and 4 bases from J, with 6 bases between. The CDR3 totals 13 residues. Germline V gene sequence: CDR1 MRHNA, CDR2 SNTAGT. As DNA, the CDR3 is TGTGCCAGCAGTGACAGCTCTTACAATGAGCAGTTCTTC. This translates into CASSDSSYNEQFF.

Of note for this clone: A far larger clone is a single base away, which makes a read error likely. The chain carries TRBV28 and TRBJ2-7, with TRBD2 matching 8 bases. The CDR3 consists of 10 residues. Germline V gives CDR1 MDHEN, CDR2 SYDVKM. J lost 9 bases, V lost 8 bases, and 3 bases had no gene match. The CDR3 DNA sequence: TGTGCCAGCGCCGGGGGGGGGCAGTACTTC. Protein: CASAGGGQYF.

This chain connects TRBV7-2 to TRBJ2-1; weak D call: TRBD2 (6 bases). Germline CDR1 is SGHTA and CDR2 is FQGNSA. Trimming left V 5 bases short and J 10 bases short, with 21 bases between. The CDR3 runs 15 residues. CDR3 bases: TGTGCCAGCAGCGATTCGGGACTCTTCTCCGGGGAGCAGTTCTTC. Residues: CASSDSGLFSGEQFF.

This clone was observed at least ten times. The chain is built from TRBV28 and TRBJ1-2; D remains ambiguous. Germline V lookup: CDR1 MDHEN, CDR2 SYDVKM. The CDR3 spans 17 residues. The V end lost 3 bases, the J end lost 1 base, and 18 bases lay between the germline ends. The CDR3 DNA follows: TGTGCCAGCAGTTTTTTCGCGGAACATCAACGTAACTATGGCTACACCTTC. Translated: CASSFFAEHQRNYGYTF.

This clone is judged medium-sized. The genes are TRBV5-1 and TRBJ1-1; D might be TRBD1 (5 bases). The CDR3 sequence is 14 residues long. Looked up from germline, CDR1 is SGHRS and CDR2 is YFSETQ. Trimming took 6 bases from V and 2 from J, leaving 14 bases between them. CDR3 loop: CASKTGTDNTEAFF. Here the CDR3 DNA reads TGCGCCAGCAAAACCGGGACGGATAACACTGAAGCTTTCTTT. Full variable domain (rest looked up from reference TRBV5-1 and TRBJ1-1): KAGVTQTPRYLIKTRGQQVTLSCSPISGHRSVSWYQQTPGQGLQFLFEYFSETQRNKGNFPGRFSGRQFSNSRSEMNVSTLELGDSALYLCASKTGTDNTEAFFGQGTRLTVV.

This rearrangement joins TRBV6-5 to TRBJ2-7, with D unclear. The germline CDR1 and CDR2 sequences are MNHEY and SVGAGI. The CDR3 consists of 14 residues. The V and J ends lost 6 bases and 4 bases respectively, with 16 bases between them. The CDR3 is CASSYTPSAYEQYF. The CDR3 DNA reads TGTGCCAGCAGCTACACGCCCAGCGCATACGAGCAGTACTTC.

The CDR3 here is CASSFQGGTDTQYF. The CDR3 DNA reads as TGTGCCAGCAGCTTCCAAGGAGGCACAGATACGCAGTATTTT. V is TRBV5-8 and J is TRBJ2-3; D is uncertain. The CDR3 length is 14 residues. Looked up from germline, CDR1 is SGHTS and CDR2 is YDEGEE. The germline V and J ends were trimmed by 2 bases and 1 base, with 8 bases remaining between them. Based on the CDR3 plus reference TRBV5-8 and TRBJ2-3, the full variable domain is EAGVTQSPTHLIKTRGQQATLRCSPISGHTSVYWYQQALGLGLQFLLWYDEGEERNRGNFPPRFSGRQFPNYSSELNVNALELEDSALYLCASSFQGGTDTQYFGPGTRLTVL.

This clone showed up many times. CDR3 nucleotide sequence: TGTGCCAGCAGAGAGACAGGGGTCGGAAACACTGAAGCTTTCTTT. Amino acids: CASRETGVGNTEAFF. This chain links TRBV5-4 with TRBJ1-1; 8 bases line up with TRBD1. The CDR3 consists of 15 residues. V lost 5 bases, J lost 2 bases, and 8 bases stayed unmatched. Germline lookup yields CDR1 SGHNT and CDR2 YYREEE (reference sequence).

This rearrangement joins TRBV2 to TRBJ2-7, with 8 bases aligning to TRBD2. The ends lost 3 bases at V and 4 bases at J; junction bases unmatched: 8. The CDR3 spans 15 residues. CDR1 and CDR2 from the germline V gene are SNHLY and FYNNEI. The CDR3 sequence: CASSESREAGYEQYF. CDR3 sequence (DNA): TGTGCCAGCAGTGAGTCGCGGGAGGCCGGGTACGAGCAGTACTTC.

This clone turned up a few times. CDR3 amino acids: CASSYFYEQYF. The CDR3 DNA reads as TGTGCCAGCAGTTACTTCTACGAGCAGTACTTC. This sequence joins TRBV6-5 and TRBJ2-7, with D hard to call. V lost 1 base, J lost 3 bases, and 1 base lay in between. The CDR3 is 11 residues long. The germline V gene encodes CDR1 MNHEY and CDR2 SVGAGI.

This clone is labeled as medium-sized. The genes are TRBV28 and TRBJ1-2; D remains ambiguous. The CDR3 is made up of 11 amino acids. Trimming took off 6 bases at V and 3 bases at J, with 5 bases between the two ends. Germline CDR1 MDHEN, CDR2 SYDVKM. The CDR3 loop is CASSAHYGYTF. In DNA form, the CDR3 reads TGTGCCAGCAGCGCACACTATGGCTACACCTTC.

The chain carries TRBV7-8 and TRBJ2-1; D not certain. From germline, CDR1 is SGHVS and CDR2 FQNEAQ. Trimming took off 0 bases at V and 7 bases at J, with 10 bases between the two ends. The CDR3 is 14 residues long. CDR3 nucleotide sequence: TGTGCCAGCAGCTTAGCGCGCACATTGAATGAGCAGTTCTTC. This sequence encodes CASSLARTLNEQFF.

The chain links TRBV28 to TRBJ2-1; D not resolved. Germline V gives CDR1 MDHEN, CDR2 SYDVKM. The CDR3 runs 15 residues. With 10 bases removed from V and 0 bases from J, the gap between germline ends came to 16 bases. CDR3 protein: CATQDQALSYNEQFF. The CDR3 DNA reads as TGTGCCACCCAGGATCAAGCGCTCTCCTACAATGAGCAGTTCTTC.

The chain recombines TRBV5-5 with TRBJ2-3; D may correspond to TRBD1 or TRBD2 (5 bases each). CDR1 and CDR2 (germline): SGHKS, YYEKEE (reference sequence). Deletions cut 1 base from V and 0 bases from J, with 9 bases between. There are 15 residues in the CDR3. The CDR3 reads CASSLSWGSTDTQYF. CDR3 coding DNA: TGTGCCAGCAGCTTGTCGTGGGGGAGCACAGATACGCAGTATTTT.

The gene calls are TRBV28 and TRBJ2-2; tentatively, D is TRBD1 (6 bases). Trimming removed 6 bases at V and 3 bases at J, with 11 bases between. This CDR3 has 14 amino acids. The V gene's germline CDR1 is MDHEN and CDR2 SYDVKM. This CDR3 reads CASRTGSDTGELFF. The CDR3 region has the DNA TGTGCCAGCAGAACAGGGTCGGACACCGGGGAGCTGTTTTTT.

This clone was observed a few times. This sequence joins TRBV6-5 and TRBJ2-1; 8 bases line up with TRBD1. CDR1 is MNHEY and CDR2 is SVGAGI in the germline V gene. The CDR3 loop spans 14 amino acids. J lost 3 bases, V lost 5 bases, and 3 bases had no gene match. The DNA for the CDR3 is TGTGCCAGCAGTCTCAGGGGGCTCTACAATGAGCAGTTCTTC. Amino acid sequence: CASSLRGLYNEQFF.

The rearrangement links TRBV11-1 to TRBJ2-1; TRBD2 matches 12 bases. The CDR3 contains 16 residues. The J segment lost 6 bases and the V segment lost 4 bases, leaving 7 bases of the junction unmatched. Germline CDR1 reads SGHAT; CDR2 reads FQDESV (reference sequence). The CDR3 reads CASSSRTSGTSNEQFF. CDR3 bases: TGTGCCAGCAGCTCCAGGACTAGCGGGACCAGCAATGAGCAGTTCTTC.

The genes are TRBV9 and TRBJ1-3; maybe TRBD1 (5 bases). This CDR3 is 16 amino acids long. The germline V gene encodes CDR1 SGDLS and CDR2 YYNGEE. V was clipped by 3 bases and J by 0 bases, with 13 bases between them. As DNA, the CDR3 is TGTGCCAGCAGCGCGGGGGGTAGCAACTCTGGAAACACCATATATTTT. Amino acids: CASSAGGSNSGNTIYF.

The chain employs TRBV15 and TRBJ2-1, with 9 positions matching TRBD2. V lost 4 bases and J lost 2; bases outside the gene matches: 9. This CDR3 has 17 amino acids. Germline CDR1 is LNHNV and CDR2 is YYDKDF (reference sequence). In DNA form, the CDR3 reads TGTGCCACCAGCAAAGCTGGACTAGCGAGCCCCTACAATGAGCAGTTCTTC. Protein product: CATSKAGLASPYNEQFF.

This chain joins TRBV27 and TRBJ2-1, with TRBD2 matching over 9 bases. Germline CDR1 reads MNHEY; CDR2 reads SMNVEV (reference sequence). V gave up 5 bases and J gave up 9 bases; unmatched junction bases: 11. This CDR3 comprises 15 residues. CDR3 loop: CASSPLAGGRVEQFF. The DNA of the CDR3 is TGTGCCAGCAGTCCTCTTGCGGGAGGGAGGGTTGAGCAGTTCTTC.

The chain employs TRBV7-2 and TRBJ2-7; D gene ambiguous. CDR1 SGHTA and CDR2 FQGNSA come from the germline V gene. The length of the CDR3 is 11 residues. V was cut by 5 bases and J by 5 bases, with 7 bases left in between. The CDR3: CASSTLNEQYF. In DNA, the CDR3 is TGTGCCAGCAGCACTCTTAACGAGCAGTACTTC. Full variable domain (missing parts from reference TRBV7-2 and TRBJ2-7): GAGVSQSPSNKVTEKGKDVELRCDPISGHTALYWYRQSLGQGLEFLIYFQGNSAPDKSGLPSDRFSAERTGGSVSTLTIQRTQQEDSAVYLCASSTLNEQYFGPGTRLTVT.

The V and J genes are TRBV4-1 and TRBJ2-7, with 7 bases matching TRBD1. The CDR3 loop spans 17 amino acids. Germline trimming cut 0 bases from V and 6 bases from J; bases unmatched to any gene: 14. The germline CDR1 and CDR2 sequences are MGHRA and YSYEKL. The CDR3 loop is CASSQEGGRSQELEQYF. As DNA, the CDR3 is TGCGCCAGCAGCCAAGAAGGGGGCCGTTCTCAAGAACTCGAGCAGTACTTC.

This clone came up once. V and J are TRBV7-9 and TRBJ2-5; 10 bases match TRBD1. The CDR3 totals 17 residues. V trimming: 6 bases; J trimming: 3 bases; junction bases outside the gene matches: 13. Per the germline V gene, CDR1 is SEHNR and CDR2 is FQNEAQ (reference sequence). For the CDR3, the DNA is TGTGCCAGCAGTTCCGGCCTAGGGGACAGGGGCGAAGAGACCCAGTACTTC. Protein: CASSSGLGDRGEETQYF.

V gene TRBV5-1 combines with J gene TRBJ2-7; TRBD1 is a possible D gene (5 bases). V was clipped by 0 bases and J by 5 bases, with 15 bases between them. Germline V gene data show CDR1 as SGHRS and CDR2 as YFSETQ. The CDR3 extends over 15 amino acids. This CDR3 reads CASSLAVVRVHEQYF. The CDR3 DNA reads TGCGCCAGCAGCTTGGCGGTTGTCAGGGTACACGAGCAGTACTTC.

The V and J genes are TRBV15 and TRBJ2-7, with TRBD2 matching 10 bases. V was clipped by 0 bases and J by 1 base; unmatched bases: 3. The V gene's germline CDR1 is LNHNV and CDR2 YYDKDF (reference sequence). The CDR3 loop spans 16 amino acids. CDR3 residues: CATSRDPTSGSYEQYF. CDR3 bases: TGTGCCACCAGCAGAGATCCGACTAGCGGGTCCTACGAGCAGTACTTC. The whole variable domain, filled in from reference TRBV15 and TRBJ2-7, reads DAMVIQNPRYQVTQFGKPVTLSCSQTLNHNVMYWYQQKSSQAPKLLFHYYDKDFNNEADTPDNFQSRRPNTSFCFLDIRSPGLGDTAMYLCATSRDPTSGSYEQYFGPGTRLTVT.

The chain couples TRBV9 to TRBJ2-2; 12 positions agree with TRBD2. The junction had 2 bases not matched to a gene; V was cut back by 4 bases and J by 4 bases. This CDR3 is 15 amino acids long. CDR1 is SGDLS and CDR2 is YYNGEE in the germline V gene. The CDR3 loop is CASSKGLAGTGELFF. The CDR3 DNA sequence: TGTGCCAGCAGCAAGGGACTAGCGGGCACCGGGGAGCTGTTTTTT.

This clone was detected a few times. The chain couples TRBV29-1 to TRBJ2-7; 7 nucleotides line up with TRBD1. CDR3 size: 11 residues. J was trimmed by 2 bases and V by 6 bases; bases with no gene match: 1. CDR1 is SQVTM, CDR2 ANQGSEA, per germline. Here the CDR3 reads CSVGTAYEQYF. CDR3 in DNA: TGCAGCGTGGGGACAGCCTACGAGCAGTACTTC.